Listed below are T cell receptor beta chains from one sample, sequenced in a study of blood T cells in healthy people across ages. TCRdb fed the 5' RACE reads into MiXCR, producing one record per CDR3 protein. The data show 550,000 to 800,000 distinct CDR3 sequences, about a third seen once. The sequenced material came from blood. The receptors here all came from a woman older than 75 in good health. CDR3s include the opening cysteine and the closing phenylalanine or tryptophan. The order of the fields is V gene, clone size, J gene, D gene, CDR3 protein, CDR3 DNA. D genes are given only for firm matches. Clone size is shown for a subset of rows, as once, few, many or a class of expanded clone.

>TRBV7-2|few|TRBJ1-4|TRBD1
CASSARQGSEKLFF
TGTGCCAGCAGCGCTAGACAGGGGAGTGAAAAACTGTTTTTT
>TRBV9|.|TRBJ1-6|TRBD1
CASSVGKLSDRRRSPLHF
TGTGCCAGCAGCGTAGGTAAACTGTCGGACAGGAGAAGGTCACCCCTCCACTTT
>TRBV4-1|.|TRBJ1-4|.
CASSQGDAWGEKLFF
TGCGCCAGCAGCCAAGGAGACGCCTGGGGAGAAAAACTGTTTTTT
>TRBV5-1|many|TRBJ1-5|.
CASSLEPGAGPQHF
TGCGCCAGCAGCTTGGAGCCAGGGGCCGGGCCCCAGCATTTT
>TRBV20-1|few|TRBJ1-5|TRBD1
CSARQGQGINQPQHF
TGCAGTGCTAGGCAGGGACAGGGGATCAATCAGCCCCAGCATTTT
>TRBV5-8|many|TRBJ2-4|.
CASRDSREQYF
TGTGCCAGCAGGGACAGCCGGGAGCAGTACTTC
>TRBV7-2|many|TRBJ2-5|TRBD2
CASSFRASGVQETQYF
TGTGCCAGCAGCTTTCGGGCTAGCGGGGTCCAAGAGACCCAGTACTTC
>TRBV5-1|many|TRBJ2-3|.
CASSPTLAGNTDTQYF
TGCGCCAGCAGCCCCACACTTGCGGGAAACACAGATACGCAGTATTTT
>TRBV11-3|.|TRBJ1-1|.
CASSLRHPNTEAFF
TGTGCCAGCAGCTTAAGGCACCCGAACACTGAAGCTTTCTTT
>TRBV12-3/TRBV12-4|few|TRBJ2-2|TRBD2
CASSSWSGGGTGELFF
TGTGCCAGCAGTTCGTGGAGCGGGGGGGGGACCGGGGAGCTGTTTTTT
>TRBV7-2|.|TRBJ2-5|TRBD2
CASSPNGLAAVGETQYF
TGTGCCAGCAGCCCCAATGGACTAGCGGCCGTAGGAGAGACCCAGTACTTC
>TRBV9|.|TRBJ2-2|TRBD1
CASSVGQGTFSTGELFF
TGTGCCAGCAGCGTAGGACAGGGAACTTTCAGCACCGGGGAGCTGTTTTTT
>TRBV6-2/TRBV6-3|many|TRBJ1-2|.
CASSPSPPSYTF
TGTGCCAGCAGTCCTAGCCCGCCGAGCTACACCTTC
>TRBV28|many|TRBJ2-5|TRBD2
CASSRWTSGSQETQYF
TGTGCCAGCAGCCGATGGACTAGCGGGAGCCAAGAGACCCAGTACTTC
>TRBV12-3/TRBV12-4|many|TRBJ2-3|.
CASSPRLDTQYF
TGTGCCAGCAGTCCGCGACTAGATACGCAGTATTTT
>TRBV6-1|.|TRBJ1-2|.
CASSEMLGTRQDGYTF
TGTGCCAGCAGTGAAATGTTGGGCACCCGTCAGGATGGCTACACCTTC
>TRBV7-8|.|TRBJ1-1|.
CASSEWSATNTEAFF
TGTGCCAGCAGTGAGTGGTCGGCAACGAACACTGAAGCTTTCTTT
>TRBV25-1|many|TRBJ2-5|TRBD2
CASSESGGGVRETQYF
TGTGCCAGCAGTGAATCTGGCGGGGGGGTTCGAGAGACCCAGTACTTC
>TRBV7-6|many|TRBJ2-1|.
CASSFGGGADEQFF
TGTGCCAGCAGCTTTGGAGGGGGGGCCGATGAGCAGTTCTTC
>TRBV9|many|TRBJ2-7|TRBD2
CASSVELAGDHYEQYF
TGTGCCAGCAGCGTAGAACTAGCGGGAGACCACTACGAGCAGTACTTC
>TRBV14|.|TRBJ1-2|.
CASSQDWAYGYTF
TGTGCCAGCAGCCAAGATTGGGCCTATGGCTACACCTTC
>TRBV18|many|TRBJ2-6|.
CASSPEGTGANVLTF
TGTGCCAGCTCACCGGAGGGGACTGGGGCCAACGTCCTGACTTTC
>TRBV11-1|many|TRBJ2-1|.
CASSLGGEVSNEQFF
TGTGCCAGCAGCCTAGGGGGGGAGGTGAGCAATGAGCAGTTCTTC
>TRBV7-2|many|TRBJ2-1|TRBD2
CASSLSGGPGEQFF
TGTGCCAGCAGCTTATCGGGGGGGCCGGGGGAGCAGTTCTTC
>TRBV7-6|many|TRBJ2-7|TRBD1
CASSLVSTGDSSYEQYF
TGTGCCAGCAGCTTAGTTTCTACAGGGGACAGCTCCTACGAGCAGTACTTC
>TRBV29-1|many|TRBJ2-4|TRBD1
CSVEDAGGQGARGAKNIQYF
TGCAGCGTTGAAGATGCCGGCGGACAGGGGGCTCGAGGGGCCAAAAACATTCAGTACTTC
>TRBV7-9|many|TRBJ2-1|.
CASSLVVENEQFF
TGTGCCAGCAGCTTAGTGGTTGAGAATGAGCAGTTCTTC
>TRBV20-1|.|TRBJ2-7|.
CSASDGGAYEQYF
TGCAGTGCGAGCGACGGAGGGGCCTACGAGCAGTACTTC
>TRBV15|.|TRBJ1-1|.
CATSRDGKVVNTEAFF
TGTGCCACCAGCAGAGACGGCAAGGTAGTGAACACTGAAGCTTTCTTT
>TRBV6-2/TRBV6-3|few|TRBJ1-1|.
CASSYSLSMNTEAFF
TGTGCCAGCAGTTACTCGTTGTCCATGAACACTGAAGCTTTCTTT
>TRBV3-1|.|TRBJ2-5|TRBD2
CASSHAGGPGETQYF
TGTGCCAGCAGCCATGCGGGGGGGCCTGGAGAGACCCAGTACTTC
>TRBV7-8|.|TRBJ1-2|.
CASSFLRGGGYTF
TGTGCCAGCAGCTTTCTAAGGGGAGGCGGCTACACCTTC
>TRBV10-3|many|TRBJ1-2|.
CATGSRGARSGGYTF
TGTGCCACTGGCTCACGGGGGGCGCGATCGGGTGGCTACACCTTC
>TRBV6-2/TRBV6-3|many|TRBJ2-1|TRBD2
CASSSPSTSGGAYGGAGYNEQFF
TGTGCCAGCAGTTCCCCCTCAACTAGCGGGGGGGCCTACGGAGGAGCCGGTTACAATGAGCAGTTCTTC
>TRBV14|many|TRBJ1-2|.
CASSPGFYGYTF
TGTGCCAGCAGCCCGGGCTTCTATGGCTACACCTTC
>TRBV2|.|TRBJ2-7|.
CASSEWGGGNEQYF
TGTGCCAGCAGTGAATGGGGAGGGGGCAATGAGCAGTACTTC
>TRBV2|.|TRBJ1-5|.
CASSLGTQGNQPQHF
TGTGCCAGCAGCTTAGGGACCCAAGGAAATCAGCCCCAGCATTTT
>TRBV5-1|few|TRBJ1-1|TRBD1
CASRGGPGGQNTEAFF
TGCGCCAGCAGAGGGGGCCCGGGGGGACAAAACACTGAAGCTTTCTTT
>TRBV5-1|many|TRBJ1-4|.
CASSLEAGSHEKLFF
TGCGCCAGCAGCTTGGAGGCAGGGAGTCATGAAAAACTGTTTTTT
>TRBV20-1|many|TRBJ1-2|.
CSASAGRANYGYTF
TGCAGTGCTAGCGCGGGGAGAGCTAACTATGGCTACACCTTC
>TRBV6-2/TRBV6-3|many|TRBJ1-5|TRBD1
CASIGGQGAWHF
TGTGCCAGCATCGGAGGACAGGGGGCTTGGCATTTT
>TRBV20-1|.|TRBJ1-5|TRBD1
CSAQDIQGRTANQPQHF
TGCAGTGCTCAGGACATACAGGGGCGAACAGCCAATCAGCCCCAGCATTTT
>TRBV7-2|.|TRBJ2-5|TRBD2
CASSSRLAGGETQYF
TGTGCCAGCAGCTCCAGACTAGCGGGAGGGGAGACCCAGTACTTC
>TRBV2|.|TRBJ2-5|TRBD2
CASSEGLAGDQETQYF
TGTGCCAGCAGTGAGGGACTAGCGGGGGATCAAGAGACCCAGTACTTC
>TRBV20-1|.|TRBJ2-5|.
CSAKQAEEGFSETQYF
TGCAGTGCCAAGCAGGCGGAGGAAGGTTTTTCAGAGACCCAGTACTTC
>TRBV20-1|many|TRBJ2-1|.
CSARPGRDEQFF
TGCAGTGCTAGGCCTGGAAGGGATGAGCAGTTCTTC
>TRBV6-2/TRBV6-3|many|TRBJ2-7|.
CASRLLQGPYEQYF
TGTGCCAGCAGATTACTACAGGGACCCTACGAGCAGTACTTC
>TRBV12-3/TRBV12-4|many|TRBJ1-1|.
CASSLGAGTEAFF
TGTGCCAGCAGTCTCGGGGCGGGCACTGAAGCTTTCTTT